This record looks at one TCR beta chain sequence and its context. The germline gives CDR1 MGHRA, CDR2 YSYEKL. This CDR3 is 19 amino acids long. The V end lost 1 base, the J end lost 4 bases, and 24 bases lay between the germline ends. The method was immunoSEQ multiplex PCR; TCRdb's version includes in-frame clones alone and lacks a portion of them. The sample has 50,000 to 65,000 clones, roughly 84% seen once. The data derive from a study of OX40 agonist ivuxolimab in advanced cancers. Study overall: The dose-escalation cohort was about 80% male, with a mean age of 60 years, ranging about 20 to 79.

The sample was CD4+ or CD8+ T cells sorted from blood, taken in a trial of the OX40 agonist ivuxolimab. The receptor comes from an adult with an advanced solid tumor such as melanoma, head and neck, liver or kidney cancer. This chain uses TRBV4-1 with TRBJ2-3; D unclear. Here the CDR3 reads CASSQATRRIRSEADTQYF. The CDR3 DNA sequence: TGCGCCAGCAGCCAAGCCACTCGCCGGATACGGAGTGAAGCAGATACGCAGTATTTT.